The entry below describes one TCR beta chain. This sample is drawn from a study of shared clonotypes between healthy human individuals. Sequencing used immunoSEQ multiplex PCR; TCRdb keeps in-frame clones, though not all of them. The table has fewer than 350,000 clones, around 87% seen once; the top ten hold roughly 16%. Germline V lookup: CDR1 GTSNPN, CDR2 SVGIG (reference sequence). This CDR3 is 17 amino acids long. V lost 0 bases and J 4 bases, leaving 22 bases between the germline ends. The TCR was taken from a man between 18 and 35 years old in good health. The sample was memory CD8+ T cells sorted from blood. Subset meaning: CD45RO+ cells pooled with CCR7-negative TemRA cells. The chain combines TRBV30 with TRBJ2-7; D might be TRBD2 (6 bases). CDR3 sequence (DNA): TGTGCCTGGAGTGTACAAGTAGGGACGGAGGGACCTTACGAGCAGTACTTC. Residues: CAWSVQVGTEGPYEQYF.